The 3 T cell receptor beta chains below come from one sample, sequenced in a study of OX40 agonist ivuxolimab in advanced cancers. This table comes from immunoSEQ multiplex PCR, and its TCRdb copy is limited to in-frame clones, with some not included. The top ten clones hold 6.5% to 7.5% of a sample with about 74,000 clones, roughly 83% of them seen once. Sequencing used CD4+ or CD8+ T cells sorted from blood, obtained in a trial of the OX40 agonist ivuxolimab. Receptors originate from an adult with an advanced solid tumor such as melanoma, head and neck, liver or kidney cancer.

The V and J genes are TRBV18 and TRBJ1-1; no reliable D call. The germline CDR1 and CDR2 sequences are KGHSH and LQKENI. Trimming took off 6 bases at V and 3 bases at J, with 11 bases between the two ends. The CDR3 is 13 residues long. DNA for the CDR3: TGTGCCAGCTCCCCGATGGGTCACACTGAAGCTTTCTTT. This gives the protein CASSPMGHTEAFF. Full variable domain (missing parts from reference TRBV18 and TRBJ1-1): NAGVMQNPRHLVRRRGQEARLRCSPMKGHSHVYWYRQLPEEGLKFMVYLQKENIIDESGMPKERFSAEFPKEGPSILRIQQVVRGDSAAYFCASSPMGHTEAFFGQGTRLTVV.

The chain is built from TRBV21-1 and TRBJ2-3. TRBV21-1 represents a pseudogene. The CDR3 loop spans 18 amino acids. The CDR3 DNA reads TGTGCCAGCAGCACCGAACGAAACCCGGGGCACCGCACAGATACGCAGTATTTT. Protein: CASSTERNPGHRTDTQYF.

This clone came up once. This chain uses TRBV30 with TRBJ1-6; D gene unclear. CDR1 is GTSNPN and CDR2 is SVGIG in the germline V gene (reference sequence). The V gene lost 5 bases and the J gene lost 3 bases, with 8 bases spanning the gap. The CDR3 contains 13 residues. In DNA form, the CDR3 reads TGTGCCTGGGGGATCGACTATAATTCACCCCTCCACTTT. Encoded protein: CAWGIDYNSPLHF.